Below are 23 T cell receptor beta chains sequenced from a single sample in a study of blood T cell repertoires in COVID-19. Sequencing was performed with immunoSEQ multiplex PCR; in TCRdb, only in-frame clones are kept and a portion is missing. Of roughly 150,000 clones in the sample, about 82% were seen once. What was sequenced was peripheral blood. The receptor source for this set is a man aged 45-65 years with acute or convalescent COVID-19.

The chain combines TRBV6-5 with TRBJ1-2; the match to TRBD1 covers 10 bases. V shed 2 bases, J shed 8 bases, and the junction held 11 bases outside the gene matches. Germline-derived CDR1 and CDR2 are MNHEY and SVGAGI. The CDR3 runs 16 residues. This chain's CDR3 is CASSYGPDRGANGYTF. CDR3 nucleotide sequence: TGTGCCAGCAGTTACGGACCGGACAGGGGGGCCAACGGCTACACCTTC.

The V call is TRBV5-1, the J call TRBJ1-1; 8 bases line up with TRBD1. The CDR3 is made up of 17 amino acids. Germline assignment: CDR1 SGHRS and CDR2 YFSETQ. The V segment lost 0 bases and the J segment 4 bases; nucleotides outside the gene matches: 11. The CDR3: CASSLEAGGAFSTEAFF. The CDR3 DNA reads TGCGCCAGCAGCTTGGAGGCAGGGGGCGCGTTTAGCACTGAAGCTTTCTTT.

V is TRBV11-3 and J is TRBJ2-7; TRBD1 might be the D (6 bases). This CDR3 spans 15 amino acids. Germline V gives CDR1 SGHNT, CDR2 YENEEA. V was cut by 4 bases and J by 7 bases, with 20 bases left in between. DNA for the CDR3: TGTGCCAGCAGCTCCAGGGGCGGGTCATCCAGAGAGCAGTACTTC. Translating it yields CASSSRGGSSREQYF.

V usage is TRBV2 and J usage is TRBJ1-2; perhaps TRBD1 as D (6 bases). Trimming removed 8 bases from V and 0 bases from J, with 13 bases in between. Germline CDR1 is SNHLY and CDR2 is FYNNEI. The CDR3 covers 14 residues. The CDR3 DNA reads TGTGCCAGCTGCCTCAGGGGCACTAACTATGGCTACACCTTC. Protein sequence: CASCLRGTNYGYTF.

This clone was detected only once. The chain joins TRBV19 to TRBJ1-2; a weak D match, TRBD1 (6 bases). V was shortened by 7 bases and J by 3 bases, with 15 bases between the two germline ends. The CDR3 length is 14 residues. In germline, CDR1 is LNHDA, CDR2 SQIVND (reference sequence). Here the CDR3 reads CASTRGQWDYGYTF. Written as DNA, the CDR3 is TGTGCCAGTACCCGAGGACAGTGGGACTATGGCTACACCTTC.

V gene TRBV5-1 combines with J gene TRBJ2-1; D is possibly TRBD2 (6 bases). Between the trimmed V and J ends, which lost 4 bases and 7 bases, there was a span of 15 bases. The length of the CDR3 is 14 residues. Germline assignment: CDR1 SGHRS and CDR2 YFSETQ. CDR3 in DNA: TGCGCCAGCAGCGCAACCGGGACTTTAAATGAGCAGTTCTTC. Encoded protein: CASSATGTLNEQFF. Full variable domain (rest looked up from reference TRBV5-1 and TRBJ2-1): KAGVTQTPRYLIKTRGQQVTLSCSPISGHRSVSWYQQTPGQGLQFLFEYFSETQRNKGNFPGRFSGRQFSNSRSEMNVSTLELGDSALYLCASSATGTLNEQFFGPGTRLTVL.

The genes are TRBV3-1 (or the pseudogene TRBV3-2) and TRBJ2-2, with 10 bases lining up with TRBD1. This CDR3 spans 16 amino acids. Germline-derived CDR1 and CDR2 are LGHDT and YNNKEL (reference sequence). The junction had 3 bases not matched to a gene; V was cut back by 2 bases and J by 3 bases. The CDR3 coding sequence is TGTGCCAGCAGCCAATTGACAGGGGGCGACACCGGGGAGCTGTTTTTT. Protein sequence: CASSQLTGGDTGELFF.

The chain employs TRBV28 and TRBJ2-3; TRBD1 matches 7 bases. V trimming: 6 bases; J trimming: 4 bases; junction bases outside the gene matches: 7. The CDR3 has 14 amino acids. CDR1 MDHEN and CDR2 SYDVKM come from the germline V gene. In DNA, the CDR3 is TGTGCCAGCAGGCCACCAGGGGGATCAGATACGCAGTATTTT. This sequence encodes CASRPPGGSDTQYF.

V gene TRBV27 combines with J gene TRBJ2-2, with TRBD1 as a possible D gene (6 bases). Trimming took off 5 bases at V and 6 bases at J, with 10 bases between the two ends. The CDR3 consists of 13 residues. Germline V gives CDR1 MNHEY, CDR2 SMNVEV (reference sequence). CDR3 bases: TGTGCCAGCAGTCCGACAGGATCCGGGGAGCTGTTTTTT. Translation: CASSPTGSGELFF.

This clone has a single count. The J gene is TRBJ2-1, the V gene TRBV9; D not resolved. Germline V CDR1 and CDR2: SGDLS, YYNGEE. The germline V and J ends were trimmed by 4 bases and 9 bases, with 11 bases remaining between them. CDR3 length: 12 amino acids. CDR3 in DNA: TGTGCCAGCAGCTCTTCTGGGCGTGAGCAGTTCTTC. Its protein product is CASSSSGREQFF.

The rearrangement links TRBV28 to TRBJ2-3, with 7 bases aligning to TRBD1. Germline V gene sequence: CDR1 MDHEN, CDR2 SYDVKM. CDR3 length: 15 residues. J lost 0 bases, V lost 5 bases, and 5 bases had no gene match. The CDR3 sequence: CASSTTGSSTDTQYF. CDR3 sequence (DNA): TGTGCCAGCAGTACGACAGGGTCTAGCACAGATACGCAGTATTTT. Full variable domain (missing parts from reference TRBV28 and TRBJ2-3): DVKVTQSSRYLVKRTGEKVFLECVQDMDHENMFWYRQDPGLGLRLIYFSYDVKMKEKGDIPEGYSVSREKKERFSLILESASTNQTSMYLCASSTTGSSTDTQYFGPGTRLTVL.

The V and J genes are TRBV6-9 and TRBJ1-1; 8 nucleotides agree with TRBD1. CDR3 length equals 12 residues. Germline V gives CDR1 MNHGY, CDR2 SVAAGI. The V and J ends lost 3 bases and 8 bases, in that order; junction bases with no gene match: 2. The CDR3 DNA follows: TGTGCCAGCAGTTACAGGGACAGGGAAGCTTTCTTT. It translates to CASSYRDREAFF.

This clone was picked up one time. The chain combines TRBV18 with TRBJ2-3; tentatively, D is TRBD2 (6 bases). Trimming left V 2 bases short and J 2 bases short, with 14 bases between. This CDR3 comprises 16 residues. The germline gives CDR1 KGHSH, CDR2 LQKENI. CDR3 bases: TGTGCCAGCTCACCAAAACTAGCTCGCCCCACAGATACGCAGTATTTT. It yields the protein CASSPKLARPTDTQYF.

The chain is built from TRBV2 and TRBJ1-5; a possible D gene is TRBD1 (6 bases). The CDR3 length is 13 residues. Germline-derived CDR1 and CDR2 are SNHLY and FYNNEI. The V end lost 6 bases, the J end lost 5 bases, and 11 bases lay between the germline ends. The CDR3 DNA sequence: TGTGCCAGCAGGGGACAAAGTTATCAGCCCCAGCATTTT. The encoded protein is CASRGQSYQPQHF.

The V gene is TRBV21-1, the J gene TRBJ2-2; the DNA was not compared with TRBD1, the D call given in the table. TRBV21-1 is tagged as a pseudogene. The CDR3 runs to 15 residues. CDR3 protein: CASSKWDSNTGELFF. The CDR3 DNA is TGTGCCAGCAGCAAATGGGACAGTAACACCGGGGAGCTGTTTTTT.

The V call is TRBV9, the J call TRBJ2-7; 8 nucleotides match TRBD1. Germline trimming cut 3 bases from V and 1 base from J; bases unmatched to any gene: 6. The CDR3 length is 15 residues. In germline, CDR1 is SGDLS, CDR2 YYNGEE. For the CDR3, the DNA is TGTGCCAGCAGCGCAGACAGGGGTTGGTCCTACGAGCAGTACTTC. Its translation: CASSADRGWSYEQYF.

V is TRBV24-1 and J is TRBJ2-1; tentatively, D is TRBD2 (5 bases). The V end lost 4 bases, the J end lost 5 bases, and 8 bases lay between the germline ends. There are 13 residues in the CDR3. Germline V gives CDR1 KGHDR, CDR2 SFDVKD. CDR3 in amino acids: CATSESSNNEQFF. CDR3 bases: TGTGCCACCAGTGAGTCTAGCAACAATGAGCAGTTCTTC.

J is TRBJ2-7 and V is TRBV11-3; 8 bases align to TRBD1. Germline V lookup: CDR1 SGHNT, CDR2 YENEEA. The CDR3 covers 12 residues. Germline trimming cut 5 bases from V and 5 bases from J; bases unmatched to any gene: 2. The CDR3: CASSPDRDEQYF. CDR3 DNA: TGTGCCAGCAGCCCGGACAGGGACGAGCAGTACTTC.

V gene TRBV24-1 combines with J gene TRBJ2-3, with D uncertain. This CDR3 is 17 amino acids long. In germline, CDR1 is KGHDR, CDR2 SFDVKD. V lost 1 base, J lost 3 bases, and 16 bases lay in between. The CDR3 reads CATSDFGSETPTDTQYF. CDR3 sequence (DNA): TGTGCCACCAGTGATTTTGGCAGCGAAACGCCGACAGATACGCAGTATTTT.

In this sample, this clone turned up once. The chain has TRBV3-1 (or the pseudogene TRBV3-2) and TRBJ1-1; D is unclear. This CDR3 has 15 residues. V lost 0 bases and J lost 1, with 9 bases in between. Germline V gene lookup returns CDR1 LGHDT and CDR2 YNNKEL (reference sequence). For the CDR3, the DNA is TGTGCCAGCAGCCAAGACCATCAGCGGAACACTGAAGCTTTCTTT. Translating it yields CASSQDHQRNTEAFF.

This clone is a singleton in its sample. The chain recombines TRBV29-1 with TRBJ2-7; maybe TRBD1 (6 bases). Germline CDR1 and CDR2: SQVTM and ANQGSEA. The CDR3 contains 12 residues. Trimming took 5 bases from V and 4 from J, leaving 12 bases between them. The CDR3 is CSVLQGPYEQYF. Written as DNA, the CDR3 is TGCAGCGTTTTGCAGGGGCCTTACGAGCAGTACTTC.

This clone occurred a few times. The chain links TRBV27 to TRBJ1-2; unclear D gene. The V end lost 0 bases, the J end lost 7 bases, and 12 bases lay between the germline ends. Germline loops: CDR1 MNHEY, CDR2 SMNVEV (reference sequence). CDR3 length equals 14 residues. The DNA for the CDR3 is TGTGCCAGCAGTTTATCCCCGGGCGGGTTTGGCTACACCTTC. Amino acids: CASSLSPGGFGYTF.

The chain has TRBV25-1 and TRBJ2-7; possibly TRBD2 for D (5 bases). The CDR3 totals 14 residues. Germline-derived CDR1 and CDR2 are MGHDK and SYGVNS. V dropped 6 bases and J dropped 4 bases, with 16 bases sitting between them. The CDR3 DNA is TGTGCCAGCAGGGCTGCGGGTACCTATTACGAGCAGTACTTC. Translating it yields CASRAAGTYYEQYF.